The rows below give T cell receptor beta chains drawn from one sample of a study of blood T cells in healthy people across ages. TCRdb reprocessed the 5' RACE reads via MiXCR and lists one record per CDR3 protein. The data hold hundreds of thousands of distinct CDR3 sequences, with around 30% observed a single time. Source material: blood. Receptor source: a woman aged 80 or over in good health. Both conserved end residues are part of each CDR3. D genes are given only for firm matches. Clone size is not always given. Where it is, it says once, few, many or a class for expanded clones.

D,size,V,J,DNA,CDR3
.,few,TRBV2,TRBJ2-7,TGTGCCAGCGAGTACGAGCAGTACTTC,CASEYEQYF
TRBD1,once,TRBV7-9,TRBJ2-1,TGTGCCAGCAGCTGGACAGGGGGCGGGTGTGATGAGCAGTTCTTC,CASSWTGGGCDEQFF
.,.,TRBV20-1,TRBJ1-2,TGCAGTGCTGGAGATCTGGATATCTATGGCTACACCTTC,CSAGDLDIYGYTF
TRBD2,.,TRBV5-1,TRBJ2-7,TGCGCCAGCAGCCCCACACTAGCGGAGCTATCCTACGAGCAGTACTTC,CASSPTLAELSYEQYF
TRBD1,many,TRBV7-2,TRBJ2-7,TGTGCCAGCAGTAGGGGGACAGACCGCTCCTACGAGCAGTACTTC,CASSRGTDRSYEQYF
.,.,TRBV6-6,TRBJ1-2,TGTGCCAGCGCACCCGACCCCTATGGCTACACCTTC,CASAPDPYGYTF
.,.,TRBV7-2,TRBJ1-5,TGTGCCAGCAGCTTATTAGGGCAATCCAATCAGCCCCAGCATTTT,CASSLLGQSNQPQHF
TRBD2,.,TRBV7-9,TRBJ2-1,TGTGCCAGCAGCTTGTATAGCGGGGGGGCTGGTGAGCAGTTCTTC,CASSLYSGGAGEQFF
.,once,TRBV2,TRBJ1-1,TGTGCCAGGAAACAGGCGAGGGGCATGAACACTGAAGCTTTCTTT,CARKQARGMNTEAFF
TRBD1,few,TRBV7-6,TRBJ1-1,TGTGCCAGCAGCAAGGGACAGGGGAGCACTGAAGCTTTCTTT,CASSKGQGSTEAFF
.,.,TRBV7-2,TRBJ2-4,TGTGCCAGCAGCTTAGGGAGGGACGGTAGGGCCAAAAACATTCAGTACTTC,CASSLGRDGRAKNIQYF
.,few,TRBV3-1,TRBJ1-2,TGTGCCAGCAGCCAAAGGGTGCATGGCTACACCTTC,CASSQRVHGYTF
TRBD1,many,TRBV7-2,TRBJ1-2,TGTGCCAGCAGTTTTCAGGGGGCAGAAGGCTACACCTTC,CASSFQGAEGYTF